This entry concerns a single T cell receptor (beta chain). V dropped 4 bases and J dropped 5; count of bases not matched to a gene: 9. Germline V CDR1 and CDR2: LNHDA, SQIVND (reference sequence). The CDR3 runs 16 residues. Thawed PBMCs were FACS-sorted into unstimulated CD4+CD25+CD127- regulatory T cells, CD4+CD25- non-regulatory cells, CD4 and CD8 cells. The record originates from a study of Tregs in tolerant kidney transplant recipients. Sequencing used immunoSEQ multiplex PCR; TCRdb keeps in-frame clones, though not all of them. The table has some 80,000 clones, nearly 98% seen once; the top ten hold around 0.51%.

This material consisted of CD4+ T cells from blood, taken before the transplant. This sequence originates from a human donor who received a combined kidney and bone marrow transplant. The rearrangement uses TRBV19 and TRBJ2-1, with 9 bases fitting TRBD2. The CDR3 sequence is CASSSSGRSNHNEQFF. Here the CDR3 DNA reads TGTGCCAGTAGTAGTAGCGGGAGATCAAACCACAATGAGCAGTTCTTC.